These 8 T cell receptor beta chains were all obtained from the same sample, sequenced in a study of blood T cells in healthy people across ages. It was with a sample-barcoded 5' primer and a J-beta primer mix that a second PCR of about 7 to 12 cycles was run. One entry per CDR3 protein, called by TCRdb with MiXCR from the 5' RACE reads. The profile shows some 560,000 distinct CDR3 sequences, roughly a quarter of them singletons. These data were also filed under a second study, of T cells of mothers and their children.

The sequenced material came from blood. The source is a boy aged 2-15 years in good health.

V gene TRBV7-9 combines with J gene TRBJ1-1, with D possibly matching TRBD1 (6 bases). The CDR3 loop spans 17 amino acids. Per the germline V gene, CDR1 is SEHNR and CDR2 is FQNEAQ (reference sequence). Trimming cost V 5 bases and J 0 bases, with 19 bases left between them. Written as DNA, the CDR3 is TGTGCCAGCAGCAGAGGGGGGGGCTCTCGGGTGAACACTGAAGCTTTCTTT. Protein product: CASSRGGGSRVNTEAFF. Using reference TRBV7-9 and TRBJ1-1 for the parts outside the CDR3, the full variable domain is DTGVSQNPRHKITKRGQNVTFRCDPISEHNRLYWYRQTLGQGPEFLTYFQNEAQLEKSRLLSDRFSAERPKGSFSTLEIQRTEQGDSAMYLCASSRGGGSRVNTEAFFGQGTRLTVV.

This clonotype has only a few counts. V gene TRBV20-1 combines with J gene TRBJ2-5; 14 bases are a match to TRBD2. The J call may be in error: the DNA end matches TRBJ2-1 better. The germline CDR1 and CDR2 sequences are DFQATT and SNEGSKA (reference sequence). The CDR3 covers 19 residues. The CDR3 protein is CSARDLTSGGANGRNEQFF. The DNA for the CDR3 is TGCAGTGCTAGAGATCTGACTAGCGGGGGGGCCAATGGCCGCAATGAGCAGTTCTTC.

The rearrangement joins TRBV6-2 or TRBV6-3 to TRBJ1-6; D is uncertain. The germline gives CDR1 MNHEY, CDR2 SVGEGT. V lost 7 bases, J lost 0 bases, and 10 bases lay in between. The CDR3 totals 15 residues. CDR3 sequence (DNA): TGTGCCAGCATGAGGACGAGCTCCTATAATTCACCCCTCCACTTT. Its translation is CASMRTSSYNSPLHF.

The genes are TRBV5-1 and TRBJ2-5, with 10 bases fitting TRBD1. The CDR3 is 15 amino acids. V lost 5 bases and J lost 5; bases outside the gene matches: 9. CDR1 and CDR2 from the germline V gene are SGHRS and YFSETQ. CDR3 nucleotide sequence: TGCGCCAGCAGAACGGGACAGGGGTACAAGGAGACCCAGTACTTC. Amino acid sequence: CASRTGQGYKETQYF.

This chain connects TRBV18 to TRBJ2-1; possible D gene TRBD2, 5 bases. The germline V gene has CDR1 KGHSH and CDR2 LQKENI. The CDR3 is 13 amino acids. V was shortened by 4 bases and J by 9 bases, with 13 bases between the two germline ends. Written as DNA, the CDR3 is TGTGCCAGCTCACGCCTGGCGCGGGCTGAGCAGTTCTTC. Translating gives CASSRLARAEQFF. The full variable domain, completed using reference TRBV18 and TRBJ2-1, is NAGVMQNPRHLVRRRGQEARLRCSPMKGHSHVYWYRQLPEEGLKFMVYLQKENIIDESGMPKERFSAEFPKEGPSILRIQQVVRGDSAAYFCASSRLARAEQFFGPGTRLTVL.

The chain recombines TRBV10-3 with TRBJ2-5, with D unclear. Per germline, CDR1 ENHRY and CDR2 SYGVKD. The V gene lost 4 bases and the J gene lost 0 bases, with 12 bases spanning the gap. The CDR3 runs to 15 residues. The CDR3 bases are TGTGCCATCAGTGTGTGGCGGTTCTACCAAGAGACCCAGTACTTC. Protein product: CAISVWRFYQETQYF.

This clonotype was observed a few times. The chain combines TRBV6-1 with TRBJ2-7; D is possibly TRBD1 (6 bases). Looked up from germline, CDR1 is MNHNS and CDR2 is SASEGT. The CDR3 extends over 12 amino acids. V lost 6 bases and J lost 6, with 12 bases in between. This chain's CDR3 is CASRKDRTEQYF. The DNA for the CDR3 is TGTGCCAGCAGGAAAGACAGGACCGAGCAGTACTTC.

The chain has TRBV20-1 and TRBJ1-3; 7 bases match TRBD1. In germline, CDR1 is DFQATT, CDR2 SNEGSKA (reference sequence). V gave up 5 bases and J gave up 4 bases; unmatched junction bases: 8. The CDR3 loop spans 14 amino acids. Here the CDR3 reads CSARGTVVGNTIYF. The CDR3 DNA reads TGCAGTGCTCGAGGGACAGTCGTCGGAAACACCATATATTTT.